The sequence of this TCR beta chain was determined in a study of radiotherapy plus CTLA-4 blockade in lung cancer. Study conclusions and caveats: Increased serum interferon-beta after radiation also reportedly predicted response strongly.

Each patient with chemo-refractory metastatic non-small-cell lung cancer was treated with focal radiation plus CTLA-4 blockade using ipilimumab. A note on this clone: As yet, its antigen is unknown.

The repertoire was sequenced with immunoSEQ multiplex PCR; TCRdb's copy has only in-frame clones and lacks some. The sample records about 97,000 clones, roughly 79% being singletons. The specimen comprised peripheral blood, sampled from a patient treated with radiotherapy plus ipilimumab. The sequence derives from a human donor with non-small cell lung cancer who had a partial response to radiotherapy plus ipilimumab. Some clones in this sample may be carry-over from other donors' samples.

CDR3 sequence (DNA): TGTGCCACCAGCCCTGGAGCGGGGGGGACCGGGGAGCTGTTTTTT. Amino acids: CATSPGAGGTGELFF. V usage is TRBV15 and J usage is TRBJ2-2; 10 bases map to TRBD2. CDR1 LNHNV and CDR2 YYDKDF come from the germline V gene (reference sequence). The V segment lost 5 bases and the J segment 5 bases; nucleotides outside the gene matches: 5. This CDR3 has 15 amino acids.